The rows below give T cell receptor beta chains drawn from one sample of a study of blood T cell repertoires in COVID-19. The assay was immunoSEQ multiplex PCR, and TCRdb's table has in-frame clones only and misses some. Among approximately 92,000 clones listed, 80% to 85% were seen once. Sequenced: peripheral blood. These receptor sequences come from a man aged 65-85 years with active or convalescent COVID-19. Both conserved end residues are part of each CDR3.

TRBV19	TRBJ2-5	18	CASSASGTSGGPQETQYF
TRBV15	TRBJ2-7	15	CATSRLPGTVFEQYF
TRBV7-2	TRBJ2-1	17	CASSLGKGSSKLNEQFF
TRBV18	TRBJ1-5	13	CASSPYSNQPQHF
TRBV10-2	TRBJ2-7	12	CACGDLSYEQYF
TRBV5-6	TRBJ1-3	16	CASSSTGIGSGNTIYF
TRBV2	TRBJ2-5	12	CASRRQGETQYF
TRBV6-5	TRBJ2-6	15	CASSYGSSGANVLTF
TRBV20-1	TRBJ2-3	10	CSASRDTQYF
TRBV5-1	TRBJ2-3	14	CASSRTGATDTQYF
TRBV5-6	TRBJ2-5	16	CASSSGTSGVAETQYF
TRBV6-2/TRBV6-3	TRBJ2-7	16	CASSPHSGGTHYEQYF
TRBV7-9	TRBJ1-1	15	CASSLDGRGDTEAFF
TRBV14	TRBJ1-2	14	CASSQTRQGDGYTF
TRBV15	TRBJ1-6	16	CATSRGRRGYNSPLHF
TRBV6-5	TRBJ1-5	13	CASRRGGNQPQHF
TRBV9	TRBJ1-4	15	CASSARGGLNEKLFF
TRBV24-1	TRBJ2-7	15	CATSDPGQDTYEQYF
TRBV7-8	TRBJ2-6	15	CASSWAGAGANVLTF
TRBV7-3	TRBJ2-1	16	CASSFPGTGSYNEQFF
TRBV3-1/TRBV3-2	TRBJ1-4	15	CASRDGTARNEKLFF
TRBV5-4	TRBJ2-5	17	CASSLGGLAGTQETQYF
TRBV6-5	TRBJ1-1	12	CASRGRGREAFF
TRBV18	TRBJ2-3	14	CASRLAGEGDTQYF
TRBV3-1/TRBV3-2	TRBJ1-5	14	CASSQGDRQKPQHF
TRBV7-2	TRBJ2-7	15	CASSLVAGGGYEQYF
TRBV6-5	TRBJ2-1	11	CASSYGQEQFF
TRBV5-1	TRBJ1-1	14	CASSRTGEVTEAFF
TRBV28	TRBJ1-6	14	CAIFSGSRDSPLHF